The present TCR beta chain was sequenced within a study of shared clonotypes between healthy human individuals. The V gene's germline CDR1 is SGHRS and CDR2 YFSETQ. This CDR3 is 15 amino acids long. The V end was cut by 0 bases, the J end by 7 bases, with 17 bases between. The repertoire was sequenced with immunoSEQ multiplex PCR; TCRdb's copy has only in-frame clones and lacks some. The sample holds roughly 1,500,000 clones, 95% to 99% seen once. The chain has TRBV5-1 and TRBJ2-7, with D unresolved. The sequence derives from a man younger than 40 in good health. The sample taken for sequencing was naive CD4+ T cells sorted from blood. Documented subset: CD45RA+ positively selected. DNA of the CDR3: TGCGCCAGCAGCTTGGAGGGTCCCCCCTCTAGTGAGCAGTACTTC. Translated: CASSLEGPPSSEQYF.